These T cell receptor beta chains were read from a single sample in a study of a mutant IDH1 vaccine in newly diagnosed glioma. Sequencing was performed with immunoSEQ multiplex PCR; in TCRdb, only in-frame clones are kept and a portion is missing. Here the sample spans roughly 41,000 clones, 60% to 80% being singletons. Sequenced material: PBMCs, taken from a glioma patient treated with radiotherapy, temozolomide or both. These receptors came from a man aged 40-49 years with glioma. Some clones in this sample may be carry-over from other donors' samples. Each CDR3 is given with its conserved first and last residue. D genes are given only for firm matches. Not every row has a clone size; where given, it reads once, few, many or a size class.

d_gene: TRBD1
len: 16
abundance: medium-sized
v_gene: TRBV5-4
j_gene: TRBJ2-5
CDR3aa: CASSLALTGDQETQYF
CDR3nt: TGTGCCAGCAGCTTGGCCCTCACAGGGGATCAAGAGACCCAGTACTTC

d_gene: TRBD1
len: 10
abundance: medium-sized
v_gene: TRBV2
j_gene: TRBJ1-2
CDR3aa: CASGQGGYTF
CDR3nt: TGTGCCAGCGGACAGGGGGGCTACACCTTC

d_gene: .
len: 16
abundance: medium-sized
v_gene: TRBV15
j_gene: TRBJ1-5
CDR3aa: CATSSSGKLSNQPQHF
CDR3nt: TGTGCCACCAGCAGTTCAGGGAAGTTAAGCAATCAGCCCCAGCATTTT

d_gene: TRBD1
len: 18
abundance: .
v_gene: TRBV7-9
j_gene: TRBJ2-2
CDR3aa: CASSPTGNYHSNTGELFF
CDR3nt: TGTGCCAGCAGCCCGACAGGGAATTACCATTCGAACACCGGGGAGCTGTTTTTT

d_gene: .
len: 13
abundance: .
v_gene: TRBV2
j_gene: TRBJ1-5
CDR3aa: CASTQPGNQPQHF
CDR3nt: TGTGCCAGCACCCAGCCGGGTAATCAGCCCCAGCATTTT

d_gene: .
len: 14
abundance: .
v_gene: TRBV2
j_gene: TRBJ2-5
CDR3aa: CASRTATGRETQYF
CDR3nt: TGTGCCAGCAGGACCGCAACAGGGCGGGAGACCCAGTACTTC

d_gene: .
len: 19
abundance: few
v_gene: TRBV7-6
j_gene: TRBJ1-1
CDR3aa: CASSDPRAGEEVWNTEAFF
CDR3nt: TGTGCCAGCAGCGACCCCCGCGCAGGGGAGGAAGTATGGAACACTGAAGCTTTCTTT

d_gene: .
len: 16
abundance: .
v_gene: TRBV7-8
j_gene: TRBJ2-1
CDR3aa: CASSLVPGHSYNEQFF
CDR3nt: TGTGCCAGCAGCTTAGTCCCGGGCCACTCCTACAATGAGCAGTTCTTC

d_gene: .
len: 17
abundance: .
v_gene: TRBV9
j_gene: TRBJ2-5
CDR3aa: CASSVATDSPAGETQYF
CDR3nt: TGTGCCAGCAGCGTAGCAACGGACAGTCCCGCGGGAGAGACCCAGTACTTC

d_gene: .
len: 15
abundance: .
v_gene: TRBV2
j_gene: TRBJ1-5
CDR3aa: CASSENSRGNQPQHF
CDR3nt: TGTGCCAGCAGTGAAAATTCGCGTGGCAATCAGCCCCAGCATTTT

d_gene: TRBD1
len: 16
abundance: few
v_gene: TRBV27
j_gene: TRBJ2-7
CDR3aa: CASSPAGGQGAGEQYF
CDR3nt: TGTGCCAGCAGCCCCGCCGGGGGACAGGGGGCTGGCGAGCAGTACTTC

d_gene: .
len: 13
abundance: .
v_gene: TRBV6-1
j_gene: TRBJ1-1
CDR3aa: CASSEASDTEAFF
CDR3nt: TGTGCCAGCAGTGAAGCCAGTGACACTGAAGCTTTCTTT

d_gene: .
len: 19
abundance: .
v_gene: TRBV7-8
j_gene: TRBJ2-5
CDR3aa: CASSYLLRTARGLRETQYF
CDR3nt: TGTGCCAGCAGCTACCTCTTAAGGACGGCGAGGGGTCTTCGGGAGACCCAGTACTTC

d_gene: .
len: 15
abundance: .
v_gene: TRBV19
j_gene: TRBJ1-1
CDR3aa: CASSSTFDGGTEAFF
CDR3nt: TGTGCCAGTAGCTCCACTTTTGACGGGGGGACTGAAGCTTTCTTT

d_gene: .
len: 13
abundance: .
v_gene: TRBV30
j_gene: TRBJ2-2
CDR3aa: CAGQTENTGELFF
CDR3nt: TGTGCCGGGCAGACCGAGAACACCGGGGAGCTGTTTTTT

d_gene: .
len: 15
abundance: once
v_gene: TRBV4-1
j_gene: TRBJ1-2
CDR3aa: CASSQLTTGTSGYTF
CDR3nt: TGCGCCAGCAGCCAACTAACCACAGGGACCAGCGGCTACACCTTC

d_gene: TRBD1
len: 15
abundance: .
v_gene: TRBV7-2
j_gene: TRBJ1-6
CDR3aa: CASSLSRQGDSPLHF
CDR3nt: TGTGCCAGCAGCCTATCGAGACAGGGGGATTCACCCCTCCACTTT

d_gene: TRBD1
len: 15
abundance: .
v_gene: TRBV2
j_gene: TRBJ2-1
CDR3aa: CASSYYRGRVNEQFF
CDR3nt: TGTGCCAGCAGTTATTACAGGGGACGGGTCAATGAGCAGTTCTTC

d_gene: .
len: 14
abundance: .
v_gene: TRBV4-1
j_gene: TRBJ1-5
CDR3aa: CASSQEHSNQPQHF
CDR3nt: TGCGCCAGCAGCCAAGAACACAGCAATCAGCCCCAGCATTTT

d_gene: TRBD2
len: 15
abundance: .
v_gene: TRBV7-2
j_gene: TRBJ2-1
CDR3aa: CASSRTSGVYNEQFF
CDR3nt: TGTGCCAGCAGCCGAACTAGCGGGGTCTACAATGAGCAGTTCTTC

d_gene: TRBD1
len: 14
abundance: .
v_gene: TRBV18
j_gene: TRBJ1-1
CDR3aa: CASSQGPRGTEAFF
CDR3nt: TGTGCCAGCTCCCAGGGTCCCAGGGGGACTGAAGCTTTCTTT

d_gene: TRBD1
len: 14
abundance: .
v_gene: TRBV5-5
j_gene: TRBJ1-3
CDR3aa: CASSFEDRGNTIYF
CDR3nt: TGTGCCAGCAGCTTCGAGGACAGGGGAAACACCATATATTTT

d_gene: .
len: 15
abundance: .
v_gene: TRBV4-2
j_gene: TRBJ2-3
CDR3aa: CASSLLSGVGDTQYF
CDR3nt: TGTGCCAGCAGCCTCCTTAGCGGTGTGGGGGATACGCAGTATTTT

d_gene: .
len: 13
abundance: .
v_gene: TRBV27
j_gene: TRBJ1-2
CDR3aa: CATGPGSSYGYTF
CDR3nt: TGTGCCACCGGACCGGGTTCGAGCTATGGCTACACTTTC

d_gene: .
len: 12
abundance: .
v_gene: TRBV30
j_gene: TRBJ1-4
CDR3aa: CAWSVSGEKLFF
CDR3nt: TGTGCCTGGAGTGTATCGGGTGAAAAACTGTTTTTT

d_gene: TRBD2
len: 18
abundance: .
v_gene: TRBV30
j_gene: TRBJ2-2
CDR3aa: CAWSDPGLAGYNTGELFF
CDR3nt: TGTGCCTGGAGTGACCCAGGACTAGCGGGGTACAACACCGGGGAGCTGTTTTTT

d_gene: .
len: 13
abundance: once
v_gene: TRBV5-6
j_gene: TRBJ2-2
CDR3aa: CASSSRYTGELFF
CDR3nt: TGTGCCAGCAGCTCCCGGTACACCGGGGAGCTGTTTTTT

d_gene: .
len: 13
abundance: few
v_gene: TRBV5-1
j_gene: TRBJ1-2
CDR3aa: CASSLAGGGGYTF
CDR3nt: TGCGCCAGCAGCTTGGCCGGGGGAGGTGGCTACACCTTC

d_gene: .
len: 15
abundance: .
v_gene: TRBV6-1
j_gene: TRBJ1-5
CDR3aa: CASSPGSSRNQPQHF
CDR3nt: TGTGCCAGCAGTCCCGGGTCGAGTCGCAATCAGCCCCAGCATTTT

d_gene: TRBD1
len: 12
abundance: .
v_gene: TRBV29-1
j_gene: TRBJ2-4
CDR3aa: CSVIDRGYIQYF
CDR3nt: TGCAGCGTTATTGACAGGGGTTACATTCAGTACTTC

d_gene: .
len: 13
abundance: .
v_gene: TRBV5-1
j_gene: TRBJ2-5
CDR3aa: CASSSTGRETQYF
CDR3nt: TGCGCCAGCAGCTCCACTGGAAGGGAGACCCAGTACTTC

d_gene: TRBD1
len: 15
abundance: .
v_gene: TRBV2
j_gene: TRBJ1-1
CDR3aa: CASSDPHQGDTEAFF
CDR3nt: TGTGCCAGCAGTGATCCTCATCAGGGGGACACTGAAGCTTTCTTT

d_gene: .
len: 12
abundance: .
v_gene: TRBV28
j_gene: TRBJ1-1
CDR3aa: CASSSGISEAFF
CDR3nt: TGTGCCAGCAGTTCCGGGATCTCTGAAGCTTTCTTT

d_gene: .
len: 18
abundance: .
v_gene: TRBV7-9
j_gene: TRBJ1-5
CDR3aa: CASSLGLLKGASNQPQHF
CDR3nt: TGTGCCAGCAGCTTAGGGCTCCTAAAAGGGGCCAGCAATCAGCCCCAGCATTTT

d_gene: .
len: 15
abundance: .
v_gene: TRBV7-8
j_gene: TRBJ1-5
CDR3aa: CASSLYGTANQPQHF
CDR3nt: TGTGCCAGCAGCTTATACGGGACGGCAAATCAGCCCCAGCATTTT

d_gene: .
len: 15
abundance: .
v_gene: TRBV19
j_gene: TRBJ2-2
CDR3aa: CASSIQGAGTGELFF
CDR3nt: TGTGCCAGTAGTATACAGGGCGCCGGCACCGGGGAGCTGTTTTTT

d_gene: .
len: 13
abundance: .
v_gene: TRBV11-1
j_gene: TRBJ2-5
CDR3aa: CASSLGRQETQYF
CDR3nt: TGTGCCAGCAGCTTAGGGCGGCAAGAGACCCAGTACTTC

d_gene: .
len: 13
abundance: few
v_gene: TRBV13
j_gene: TRBJ1-1
CDR3aa: CASSLRLNTEAFF
CDR3nt: TGTGCCAGCAGCTTAAGGCTGAACACTGAAGCTTTCTTT

d_gene: TRBD1
len: 16
abundance: .
v_gene: TRBV5-1
j_gene: TRBJ2-4
CDR3aa: CASSFTGTGAGNIQYF
CDR3nt: TGCGCCAGCAGCTTTACCGGGACAGGGGCCGGAAACATTCAGTACTTC

d_gene: .
len: 18
abundance: .
v_gene: TRBV4-3
j_gene: TRBJ1-5
CDR3aa: CASSQDLGTGYSNQPQHF
CDR3nt: TGCGCCAGCAGCCAAGATCTTGGGACGGGATATAGCAATCAGCCCCAGCATTTT

d_gene: .
len: 16
abundance: .
v_gene: TRBV19
j_gene: TRBJ1-2
CDR3aa: CASSIVSFEKNYGYTF
CDR3nt: TGTGCCAGTAGTATAGTTTCTTTTGAGAAGAACTATGGCTACACCTTC

d_gene: .
len: 13
abundance: .
v_gene: TRBV7-9
j_gene: TRBJ2-4
CDR3aa: CASSLGPGDSWAF
CDR3nt: TGCGCCAGCAGCTTAGGGCCCGGGGATTCCTGGGCGTTC

d_gene: .
len: 16
abundance: .
v_gene: TRBV5-6
j_gene: TRBJ1-2
CDR3aa: CASSRWWQRTNYGYTF
CDR3nt: TGTGCCAGCAGCAGGTGGTGGCAGCGGACTAACTATGGCTACACCTTC

d_gene: .
len: 16
abundance: .
v_gene: TRBV18
j_gene: TRBJ1-5
CDR3aa: CASSPQGLASNQPQHF
CDR3nt: TGTGCCAGCTCACCACAAGGGCTTGCAAGCAATCAGCCCCAGCATTTT

d_gene: .
len: 13
abundance: .
v_gene: TRBV7-9
j_gene: TRBJ1-2
CDR3aa: CASSSPRAYGYTF
CDR3nt: TGTGCCAGCAGCTCCCCCCGGGCCTATGGCTACACCTTC

d_gene: TRBD1
len: 14
abundance: .
v_gene: TRBV7-8
j_gene: TRBJ2-7
CDR3aa: CASSLAGQTHEQYF
CDR3nt: TGTGCCAGCAGCTTAGCGGGACAGACCCACGAGCAGTACTTC